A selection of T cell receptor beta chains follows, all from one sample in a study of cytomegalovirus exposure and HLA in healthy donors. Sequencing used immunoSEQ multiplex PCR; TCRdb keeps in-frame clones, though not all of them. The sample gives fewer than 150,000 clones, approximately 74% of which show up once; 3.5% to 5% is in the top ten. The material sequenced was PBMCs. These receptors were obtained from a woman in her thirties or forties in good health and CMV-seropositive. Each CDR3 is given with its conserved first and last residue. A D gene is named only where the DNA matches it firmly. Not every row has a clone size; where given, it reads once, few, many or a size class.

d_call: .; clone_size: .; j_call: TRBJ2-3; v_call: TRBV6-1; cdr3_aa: CASSAGGDTQYF; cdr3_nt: TGTGCCAGCAGCGCCGGAGGGGATACGCAGTATTTT
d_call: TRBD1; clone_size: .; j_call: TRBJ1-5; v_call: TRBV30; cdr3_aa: CAWGQAYQPQHF; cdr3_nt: TGTGCCTGGGGACAGGCGTATCAGCCCCAGCATTTT
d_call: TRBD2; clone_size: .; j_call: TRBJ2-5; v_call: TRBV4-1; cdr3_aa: CASSQLTSRETQYF; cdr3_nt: TGCGCCAGCAGCCAACTGACTAGCCGGGAGACCCAGTACTTC
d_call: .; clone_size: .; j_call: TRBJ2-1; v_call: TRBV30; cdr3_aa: CAWSVSRSYEQFF; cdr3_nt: TGTGCCTGGAGTGTATCCCGTAGTTATGAGCAGTTCTTC
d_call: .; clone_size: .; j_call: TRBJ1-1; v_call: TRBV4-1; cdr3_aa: CASSQRGLNTEAFF; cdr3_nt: TGCGCCAGCAGCCAAAGGGGCCTGAACACTGAAGCTTTCTTT
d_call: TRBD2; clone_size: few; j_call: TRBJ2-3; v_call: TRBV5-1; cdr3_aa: CASSRGLKADTQYF; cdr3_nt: TGCGCCAGCAGCAGGGGACTAAAGGCAGATACGCAGTATTTT
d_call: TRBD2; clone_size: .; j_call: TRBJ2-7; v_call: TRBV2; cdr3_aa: CASTSGGNYEQYF; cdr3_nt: TGTGCCAGCACTAGCGGGGGAAACTACGAGCAGTACTTC
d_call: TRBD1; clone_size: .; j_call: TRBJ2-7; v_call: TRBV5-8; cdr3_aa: CASSLRQGAYEQYF; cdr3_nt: TGTGCCAGCAGCTTGAGGCAGGGGGCCTACGAGCAGTACTTC
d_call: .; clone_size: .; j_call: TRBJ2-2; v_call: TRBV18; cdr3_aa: CASSQAGQTGELFF; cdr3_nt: TGTGCCAGCTCACAAGCAGGGCAAACCGGGGAGCTGTTTTTT
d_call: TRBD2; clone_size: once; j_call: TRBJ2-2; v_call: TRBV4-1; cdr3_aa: CASSPRRRGGGTGELFF; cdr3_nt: TGCGCCAGCAGCCCTAGGCGGCGGGGCGGGGGCACCGGGGAGCTGTTTTTT
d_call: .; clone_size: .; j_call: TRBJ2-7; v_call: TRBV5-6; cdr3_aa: CASSRRGGMGSYEQYF; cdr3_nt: TGTGCCAGCAGCCGCAGAGGGGGAATGGGTTCCTACGAGCAGTACTTC
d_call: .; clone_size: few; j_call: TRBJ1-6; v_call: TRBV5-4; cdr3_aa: CASSTGTLYNSPLHF; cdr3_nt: TGTGCCAGCAGCACCGGGACACTCTATAATTCACCCCTCCACTTT
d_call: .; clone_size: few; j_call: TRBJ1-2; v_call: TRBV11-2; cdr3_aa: CASSPPGHDYGYTF; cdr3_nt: TGTGCCAGCAGCCCTCCGGGACATGACTATGGCTACACCTTC
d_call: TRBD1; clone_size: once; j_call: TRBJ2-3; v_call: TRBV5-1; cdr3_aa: CASSSWDRSTDTQYF; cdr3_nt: TGCGCCAGCAGCTCCTGGGACAGGAGCACAGATACGCAGTATTTT
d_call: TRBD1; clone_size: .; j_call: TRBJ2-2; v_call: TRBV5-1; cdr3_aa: CASSTQGGPTGELFF; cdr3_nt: TGCGCCAGCAGCACACAGGGGGGCCCCACCGGGGAGCTGTTTTTT
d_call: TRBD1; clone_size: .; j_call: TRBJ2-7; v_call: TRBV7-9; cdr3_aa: CASSQGQGTEQYF; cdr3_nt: TGTGCCAGCAGCCAGGGACAGGGGACCGAGCAGTACTTC
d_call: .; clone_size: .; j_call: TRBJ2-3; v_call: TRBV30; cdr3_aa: CAFLLGLTDTQYF; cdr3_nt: TGTGCCTTCCTACTAGGTTTGACAGATACGCAGTATTTT
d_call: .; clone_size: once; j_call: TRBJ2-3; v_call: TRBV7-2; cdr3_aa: CASSLGVRSTDTQYF; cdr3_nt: TGTGCCAGCAGCTTGGGAGTCCGATCCACAGATACGCAGTATTTT
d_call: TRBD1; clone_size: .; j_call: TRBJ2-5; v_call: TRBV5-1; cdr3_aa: CASSLGSGGLETQYF; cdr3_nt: TGCGCCAGCAGCTTGGGGTCAGGGGGCCTGGAGACCCAGTACTTC
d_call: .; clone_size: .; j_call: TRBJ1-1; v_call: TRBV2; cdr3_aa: CASIKDMNTEAFF; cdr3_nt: TGTGCCAGCATTAAGGACATGAACACTGAAGCTTTCTTT
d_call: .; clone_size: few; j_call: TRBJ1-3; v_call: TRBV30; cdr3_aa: CAWSPGANSGNTIYF; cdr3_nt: TGTGCCTGGAGTCCAGGGGCCAACTCTGGAAACACCATATATTTT
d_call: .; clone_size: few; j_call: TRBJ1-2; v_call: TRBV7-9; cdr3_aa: CASSFGGYGYTF; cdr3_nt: TGTGCCAGCAGCTTCGGCGGCTATGGCTACACCTTC
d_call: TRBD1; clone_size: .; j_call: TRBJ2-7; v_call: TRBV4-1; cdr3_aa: CASSQVVGQGISYEQYF; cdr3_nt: TGCGCCAGCAGCCAAGTGGTAGGACAGGGAATCTCCTACGAGCAGTACTTC
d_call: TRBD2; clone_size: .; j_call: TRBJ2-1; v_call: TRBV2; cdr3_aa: CASSTGGYNEQFF; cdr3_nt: TGTGCCAGCAGTACGGGGGGCTACAATGAGCAGTTCTTC
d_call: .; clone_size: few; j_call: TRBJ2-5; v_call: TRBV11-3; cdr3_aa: CASSPRRSQETQYF; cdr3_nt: TGTGCCAGCAGCCCCCGCCGCAGCCAAGAGACCCAGTACTTC
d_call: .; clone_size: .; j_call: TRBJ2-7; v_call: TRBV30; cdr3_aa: CAWSVSRLDYEQYF; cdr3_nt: TGTGCCTGGAGTGTAAGTCGACTGGACTACGAGCAGTACTTC
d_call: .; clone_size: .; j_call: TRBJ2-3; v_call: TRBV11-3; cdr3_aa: CASRNPGHSTDTQYF; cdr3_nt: TGTGCCAGCAGGAACCCGGGACACAGCACAGATACGCAGTATTTT
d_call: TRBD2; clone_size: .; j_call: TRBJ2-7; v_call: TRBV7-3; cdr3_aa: CASSLGTSGRAGTYEQYF; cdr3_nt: TGTGCCAGCAGCTTGGGGACTAGCGGGCGAGCTGGTACCTACGAGCAGTACTTC
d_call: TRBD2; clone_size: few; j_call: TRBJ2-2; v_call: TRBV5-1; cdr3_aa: CASLPGLQNTGELFF; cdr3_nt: TGCGCCAGCTTGCCGGGACTACAAAACACCGGGGAGCTGTTTTTT
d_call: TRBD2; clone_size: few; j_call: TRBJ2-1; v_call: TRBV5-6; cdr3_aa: CASSLGLAGAYNEQFF; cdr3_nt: TGTGCCAGCAGCTTGGGACTAGCGGGAGCCTACAATGAGCAGTTCTTC
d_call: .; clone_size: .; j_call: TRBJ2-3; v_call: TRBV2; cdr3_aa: CASSVGLPTTDTQYF; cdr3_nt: TGTGCCAGCAGTGTTGGGCTACCCACCACAGATACGCAGTATTTT
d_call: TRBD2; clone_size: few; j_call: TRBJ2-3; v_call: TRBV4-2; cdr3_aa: CASSQDLGRGGRNTQYF; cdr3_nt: TGTGCCAGCAGCCAAGATCTGGGGCGGGGGGGCCGAAATACGCAGTATTTT
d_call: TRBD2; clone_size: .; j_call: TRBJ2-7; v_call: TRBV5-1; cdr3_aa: CASSLEAGAHYEQYF; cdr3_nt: TGCGCCAGCAGCTTAGAAGCGGGGGCACACTACGAGCAGTACTTC
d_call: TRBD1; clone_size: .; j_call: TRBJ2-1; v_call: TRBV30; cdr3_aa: CAWSTDRGSYNEQFF; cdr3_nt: TGTGCCTGGAGTACAGACAGGGGCTCCTACAATGAGCAGTTCTTC
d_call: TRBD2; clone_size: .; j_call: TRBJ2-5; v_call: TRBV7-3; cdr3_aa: CASSPGLAGEQETQYF; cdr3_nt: TGTGCCAGCAGCCCGGGACTAGCGGGTGAACAAGAGACCCAGTACTTC
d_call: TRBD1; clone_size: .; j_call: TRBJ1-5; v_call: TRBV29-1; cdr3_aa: CSVGIGTGFNQPQHF; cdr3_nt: TGCAGCGTTGGAATCGGGACAGGGTTCAATCAGCCCCAGCATTTT
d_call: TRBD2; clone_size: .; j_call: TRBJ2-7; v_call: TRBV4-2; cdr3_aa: CASSQGLAGDTYEQYF; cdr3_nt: TGTGCCAGCAGCCAAGGCCTAGCGGGGGACACCTACGAGCAGTACTTC
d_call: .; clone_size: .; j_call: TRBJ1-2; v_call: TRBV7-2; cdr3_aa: CASSRGELDYGYTF; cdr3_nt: TGTGCCAGCAGCCGCGGGGAATTGGACTATGGCTACACCTTC
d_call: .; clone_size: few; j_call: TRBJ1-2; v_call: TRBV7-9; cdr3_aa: CASRSPGGGAGPGYTF; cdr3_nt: TGTGCCAGCAGATCTCCTGGGGGGGGCGCCGGACCCGGCTACACCTTC
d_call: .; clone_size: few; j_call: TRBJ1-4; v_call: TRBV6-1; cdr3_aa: CASSLAGFNEKLFF; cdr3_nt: TGTGCCAGCAGCCTGGCAGGGTTTAATGAAAAACTGTTTTTT
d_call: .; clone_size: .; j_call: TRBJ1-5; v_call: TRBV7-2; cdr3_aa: CASSFLDQPQHF; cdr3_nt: TGTGCCAGCAGCTTCCTTGATCAGCCCCAGCATTTT
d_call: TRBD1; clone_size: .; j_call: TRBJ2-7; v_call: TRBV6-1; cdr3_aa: CASKRNRDRSYEQYF; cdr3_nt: TGTGCCAGCAAGAGGAACCGGGACAGATCCTACGAGCAGTACTTC
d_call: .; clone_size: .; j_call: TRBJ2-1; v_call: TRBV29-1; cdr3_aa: CSVGLGPSSYNEQFF; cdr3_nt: TGCAGCGTGGGTCTGGGTCCTAGCTCCTACAATGAGCAGTTCTTC
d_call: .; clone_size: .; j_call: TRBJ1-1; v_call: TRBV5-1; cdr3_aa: CASSLAENTEAFF; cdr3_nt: TGCGCCAGCAGCTTAGCGGAGAACACTGAAGCTTTCTTT
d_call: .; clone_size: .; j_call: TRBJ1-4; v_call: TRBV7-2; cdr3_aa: CASSLGWASTNEKLFF; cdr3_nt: TGTGCCAGCAGCTTAGGGTGGGCTTCAACTAATGAAAAACTGTTTTTT
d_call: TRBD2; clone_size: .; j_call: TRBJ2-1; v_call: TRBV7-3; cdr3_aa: CASSLSGRGSYNEQFF; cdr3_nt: TGTGCCAGCAGCCTTAGCGGGAGGGGATCCTACAATGAGCAGTTCTTC
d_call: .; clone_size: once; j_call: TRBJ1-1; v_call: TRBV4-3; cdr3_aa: CASSATDSNTEAFF; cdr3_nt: TGCGCCAGCAGCGCAACAGATTCGAACACTGAAGCTTTCTTT
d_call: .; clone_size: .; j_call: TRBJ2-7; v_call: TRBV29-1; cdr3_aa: CSVEGIDRSPYEQYF; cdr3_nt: TGCAGCGTTGAAGGAATCGACAGGTCCCCCTACGAGCAGTACTTC
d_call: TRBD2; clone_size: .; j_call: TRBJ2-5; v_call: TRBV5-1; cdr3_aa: CASSLNPKLTGRTSVLKETQYF; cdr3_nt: TGCGCCAGCAGCTTGAACCCCAAACTTACAGGGCGGACTAGCGTCCTTAAGGAGACCCAGTACTTC